Listed below are T cell receptor beta chains from one sample, sequenced in a study of shared clonotypes between healthy human individuals. Using immunoSEQ multiplex PCR, the repertoire was profiled, and TCRdb retains in-frame clones only, with some absent. The profile shows 2 million to 2.5 million clones, about 93% of them singletons. Input material: naive CD8+ T cells from PBMCs. Receptors originate from a man younger than 35 in good health. Some clones in this sample may be carry-over from other donors' samples. CDR3s include the opening cysteine and the closing phenylalanine or tryptophan. D genes are given only for firm matches. Expanded clones are given a class, and other clones once, few, many or no size at all.

-	TRBD1	TRBV5-5	TRBJ1-5	CASSPDRWNQPQHF	TGTGCCAGCAGCCCGGACAGGTGGAATCAGCCCCAGCATTTT
-	TRBD1	TRBV19	TRBJ1-5	CASTGGVVTETGIWVGNQPQHF	TGTGCCAGTACTGGAGGGGTAGTCACAGAGACAGGGATATGGGTAGGCAATCAGCCCCAGCATTTT
-	-	TRBV25-1	TRBJ1-2	CASSQSGIDGYTF	TGTGCCAGCAGTCAGTCAGGTATTGATGGCTACACCTTC
-	-	TRBV29-1	TRBJ2-3	CSVDVGQVFTAQYF	TGCAGCGTTGACGTTGGGCAGGTTTTTACTGCGCAGTATTTT
once	-	TRBV29-1	TRBJ1-5	CSTGVGPGNQPQHF	TGCAGCACTGGGGTAGGCCCGGGCAATCAGCCCCAGCATTTT
-	-	TRBV11-3	TRBJ2-7	CASSLSGDPSYEQYF	TGTGCCAGCAGCTTAAGTGGGGACCCCTCCTACGAGCAGTACTTC
-	-	TRBV4-2	TRBJ1-5	CASSQGLAGNQPQHF	TGTGCCAGCAGCCAAGGGTTGGCGGGCAATCAGCCCCAGCATTTT
-	-	TRBV28	TRBJ1-2	CASSPRFSLSAVF	TGTGCCAGCAGTCCCCGGTTTTCGTTGTCAGCAGTATTC
-	-	TRBV7-9	TRBJ2-6	CASSSRDTGANVLTF	TGTGCCAGCAGCTCCCGGGACACCGGGGCCAACGTCCTGACTTTC
-	TRBD2	TRBV11-2	TRBJ2-1	CASNGGLAGNNEQFF	TGTGCCAGCAACGGGGGGCTAGCGGGAAACAATGAGCAGTTCTTC
-	-	TRBV9	TRBJ2-5	CASSPDSIGGETQYF	TGTGCCAGCAGCCCGGACTCCATAGGGGGAGAGACCCAGTACTTC
-	-	TRBV29-1	TRBJ2-2	CSVVGGNTGELFF	TGCAGCGTCGTAGGCGGTAACACCGGGGAGCTGTTTTTT
-	TRBD1	TRBV4-3	TRBJ2-1	CASSQGQGAYEQFF	TGCGCCAGCAGCCAAGGACAGGGGGCATATGAGCAGTTCTTC
-	-	TRBV2	TRBJ2-7	CASSEDGEQYF	TGTGCCAGCAGTGAAGACGGCGAGCAGTACTTC
-	-	TRBV9	TRBJ1-1	CASSVGGMTEAFF	TGTGCCAGCAGCGTAGGGGGTATGACTGAAGCTTTCTTT
-	TRBD1	TRBV2	TRBJ2-6	CASSESTGQGSGANVLTF	TGTGCCAGCAGTGAAAGTACGGGACAGGGCTCCGGGGCCAACGTCCTGACTTTC
once	-	TRBV9	TRBJ1-1	CASSVGTVALNTEAFF	TGTGCCAGCAGCGTAGGCACAGTTGCTTTGAACACTGAAGCTTTCTTT
-	TRBD2	TRBV6-5	TRBJ2-1	CASSYQSGRAGNEQFF	TGTGCCAGCAGTTACCAGAGCGGGAGGGCCGGCAATGAGCAGTTCTTC
-	-	TRBV4-1	TRBJ2-5	CASSPRGRETQYF	TGCGCCAGCAGCCCCCGGGGCCGAGAGACCCAGTACTTC
few	-	TRBV15	TRBJ1-1	CATTIRLDTEAFF	TGTGCCACCACTATTAGGCTGGACACTGAAGCTTTCTTT
few	TRBD2	TRBV27	TRBJ2-7	CASSLGLAGDQYF	TGTGCCAGCAGTCTGGGACTAGCGGGAGACCAGTACTTC
-	-	TRBV2	TRBJ2-3	CASSRPRGDTQYF	TGTGCCAGCAGTCGGCCTCGGGGCGATACGCAGTATTTT
-	-	TRBV28	TRBJ2-1	CASSFITGGYVEQFF	TGTGCCAGCAGTTTTATCACTGGCGGCTACGTTGAGCAGTTCTTC
-	-	TRBV19	TRBJ1-1	CASSIWNEAFF	TGTGCCAGTAGTATATGGAATGAAGCTTTCTTT
-	-	TRBV11-2	TRBJ2-1	CASSLNHEQFF	TGTGCCAGCAGCTTAAATCATGAGCAGTTCTTC
-	-	TRBV13	TRBJ1-2	CASSPRSRQPDYGYTF	TGTGCCAGCAGCCCGCGATCTAGACAGCCAGACTATGGCTACACCTTC
-	TRBD1	TRBV7-3	TRBJ2-1	CASSYPPGQEQFF	TGTGCCAGCAGCTATCCCCCGGGACAGGAGCAGTTCTTC
-	TRBD1	TRBV10-3	TRBJ1-2	CAISARGTGGQYGYTF	TGTGCCATCAGTGCAAGAGGGACAGGGGGACAGTATGGCTACACCTTC
-	-	TRBV2	TRBJ1-5	CASSEGGYSNQPQHF	TGTGCCAGCAGTGAGGGGGGATATAGCAATCAGCCCCAGCATTTT
-	TRBD1	TRBV19	TRBJ1-5	CASSGTGPLWNQPQHF	TGTGCCAGTAGTGGGACAGGTCCTCTTTGGAATCAGCCCCAGCATTTT
-	TRBD2	TRBV11-2	TRBJ2-1	CASSLVPQREGVYEFF	TGTGCCAGCAGCTTAGTACCCCAGCGGGAGGGGGTTTATGAGTTCTTC
-	-	TRBV11-1	TRBJ2-1	CASSLVSGYNEQFF	TGTGCCAGCAGCTTAGTGTCAGGGTACAATGAGCAGTTCTTC
-	TRBD2	TRBV27	TRBJ2-1	CASSLWTSGNNEQFF	TGTGCCAGCAGTTTATGGACTAGCGGAAACAATGAGCAGTTCTTC
-	-	TRBV7-9	TRBJ1-3	CVQLLDGNTIYF	TGTGTCCAGCTCTTGGATGGAAACACCATATATTTT